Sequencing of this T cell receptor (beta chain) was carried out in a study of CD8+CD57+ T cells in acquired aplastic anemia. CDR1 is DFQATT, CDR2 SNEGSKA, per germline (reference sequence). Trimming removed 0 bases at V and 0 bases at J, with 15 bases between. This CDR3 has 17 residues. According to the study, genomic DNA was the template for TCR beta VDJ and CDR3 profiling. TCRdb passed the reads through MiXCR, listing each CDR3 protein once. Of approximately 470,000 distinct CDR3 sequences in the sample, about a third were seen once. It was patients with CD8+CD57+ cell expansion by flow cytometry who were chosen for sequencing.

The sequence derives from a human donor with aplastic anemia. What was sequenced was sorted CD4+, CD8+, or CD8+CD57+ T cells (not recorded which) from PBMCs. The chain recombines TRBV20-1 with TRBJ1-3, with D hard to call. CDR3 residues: CSARDLRRVNSGNTIYF. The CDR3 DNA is TGCAGTGCTAGAGATCTTAGGCGGGTAAACTCTGGAAACACCATATATTTT.